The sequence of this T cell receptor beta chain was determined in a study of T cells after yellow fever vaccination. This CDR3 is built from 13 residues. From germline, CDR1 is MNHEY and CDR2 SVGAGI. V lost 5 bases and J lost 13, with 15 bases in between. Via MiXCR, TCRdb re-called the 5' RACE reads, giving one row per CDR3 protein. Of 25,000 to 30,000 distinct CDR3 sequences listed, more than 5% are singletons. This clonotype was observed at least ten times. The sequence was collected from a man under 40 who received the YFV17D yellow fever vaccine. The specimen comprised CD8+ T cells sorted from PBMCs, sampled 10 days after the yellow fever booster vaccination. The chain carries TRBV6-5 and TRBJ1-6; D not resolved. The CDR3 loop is CASSPFDTHPLHF. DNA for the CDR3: TGTGCCAGCAGTCCTTTTGATACCCATCCCCTCCACTTT.